This T cell receptor (beta chain) came from a study of identical twins. Study-wide points: Within monozygotic twins, out-of-frame TCR alpha sharing was underestimated by the models.

This clonotype was recorded many times. Its antigen is unidentified. TCRdb re-analysed the 5' RACE reads in MiXCR, keeping a single row per CDR3 protein. The sample yields about 690,000 distinct CDR3 sequences, around 6% seen once. V trimming: 6 bases; J trimming: 10 bases; junction bases outside the gene matches: 12. There are 13 residues in the CDR3. Germline CDR1 MDHEN, CDR2 SYDVKM. Material for sequencing was naive T cells sorted from blood. The gene calls are TRBV28 and TRBJ2-7; 7 bases are a match to TRBD2. The source is a man aged 18 to 29 in good health. In DNA, the CDR3 is TGTGCCAGCAGCCTCTTTAACCTAGCGGATCAGTACTTC. It specifies CASSLFNLADQYF.